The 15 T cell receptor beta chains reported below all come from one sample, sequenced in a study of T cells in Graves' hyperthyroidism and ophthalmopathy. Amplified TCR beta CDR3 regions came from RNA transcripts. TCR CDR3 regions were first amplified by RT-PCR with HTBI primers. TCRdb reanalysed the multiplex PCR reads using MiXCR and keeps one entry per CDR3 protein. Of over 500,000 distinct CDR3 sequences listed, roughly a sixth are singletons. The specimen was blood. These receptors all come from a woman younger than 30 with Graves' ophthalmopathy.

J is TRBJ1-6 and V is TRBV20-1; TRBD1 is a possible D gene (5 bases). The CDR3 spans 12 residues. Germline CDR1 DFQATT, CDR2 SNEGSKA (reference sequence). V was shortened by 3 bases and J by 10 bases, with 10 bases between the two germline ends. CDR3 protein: CSASWGKSPLHF. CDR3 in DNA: TGCAGTGCTAGTTGGGGGAAATCACCCCTCCACTTT.

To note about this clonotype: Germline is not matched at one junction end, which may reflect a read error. The CDR3 DNA sequence: TGTGCCGGCAGTTTAAGGGCCCAGAGTAGCAATCAGCCCCAGCATTTT. This codes for CAGSLRAQSSNQPQHF. This rearrangement joins TRBV28 to TRBJ1-5; D call uncertain. CDR1 is MDHEN and CDR2 is SYDVKM in the germline V gene. This CDR3 is built from 16 residues.

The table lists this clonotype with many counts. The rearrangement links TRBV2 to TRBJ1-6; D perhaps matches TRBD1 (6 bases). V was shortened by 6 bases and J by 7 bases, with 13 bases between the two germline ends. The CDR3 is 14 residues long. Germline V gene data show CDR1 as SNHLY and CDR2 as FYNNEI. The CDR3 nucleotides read TGTGCCAGCAGGCTCAGGGGAGGAAATTCACCCCTCCACTTT. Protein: CASRLRGGNSPLHF.

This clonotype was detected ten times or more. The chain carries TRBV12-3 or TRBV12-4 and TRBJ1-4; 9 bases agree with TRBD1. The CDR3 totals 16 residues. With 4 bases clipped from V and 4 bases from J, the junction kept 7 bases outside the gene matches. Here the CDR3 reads CASSSGQGRSNEKLFF. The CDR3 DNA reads TGTGCCAGCAGTTCGGGACAGGGTCGTAGTAATGAAAAACTGTTTTTT.

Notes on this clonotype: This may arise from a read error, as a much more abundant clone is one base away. CDR3 residues: CARSSLTGLNEKLFF. CDR3 nucleotides: TGTGCCAGGAGTTCACTGACAGGGTTAAACGAAAAACTGTTTTTT. The chain is built from TRBV27 and TRBJ1-4, with 7 nucleotides matching TRBD1. CDR1 and CDR2 from the germline V gene are MNHEY and SMNVEV (reference sequence). CDR3 length: 15 amino acids.

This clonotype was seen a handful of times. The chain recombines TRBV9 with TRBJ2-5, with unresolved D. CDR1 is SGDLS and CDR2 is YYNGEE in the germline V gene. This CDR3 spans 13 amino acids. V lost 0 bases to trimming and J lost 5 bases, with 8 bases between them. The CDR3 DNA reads TGTGCCAGCAGCGTAGCTACTACGGAGACCCAGTACTTC. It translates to CASSVATTETQYF.

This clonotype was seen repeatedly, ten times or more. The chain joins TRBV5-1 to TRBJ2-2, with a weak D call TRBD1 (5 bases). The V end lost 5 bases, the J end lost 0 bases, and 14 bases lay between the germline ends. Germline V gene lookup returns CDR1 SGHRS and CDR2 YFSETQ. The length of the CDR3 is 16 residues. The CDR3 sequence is CASRSRVSANTGELFF. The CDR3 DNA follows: TGCGCCAGCAGGAGCAGGGTGAGCGCGAACACCGGGGAGCTGTTTTTT.

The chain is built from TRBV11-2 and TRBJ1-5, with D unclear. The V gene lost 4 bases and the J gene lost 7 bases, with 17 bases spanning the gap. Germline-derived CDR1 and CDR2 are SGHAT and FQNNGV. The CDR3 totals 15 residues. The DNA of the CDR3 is TGTGCCAGCAGCTCCCCGTCCGAGGGTGGACAGCCCCAGCATTTT. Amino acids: CASSSPSEGGQPQHF.

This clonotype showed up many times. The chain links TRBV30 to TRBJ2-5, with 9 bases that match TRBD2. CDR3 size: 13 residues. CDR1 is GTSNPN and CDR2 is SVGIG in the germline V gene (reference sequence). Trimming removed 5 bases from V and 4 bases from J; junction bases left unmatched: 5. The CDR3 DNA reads TGTGCCTGGCTAGCGGGGTCGGGAGAGACCCAGTACTTC. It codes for CAWLAGSGETQYF.

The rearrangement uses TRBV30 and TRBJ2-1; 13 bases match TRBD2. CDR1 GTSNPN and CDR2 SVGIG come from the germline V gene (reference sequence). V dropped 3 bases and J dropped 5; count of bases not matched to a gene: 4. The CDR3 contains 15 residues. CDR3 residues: CAWRDGLAGDNEQFF. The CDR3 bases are TGTGCCTGGAGGGATGGACTAGCGGGAGACAATGAGCAGTTCTTC.

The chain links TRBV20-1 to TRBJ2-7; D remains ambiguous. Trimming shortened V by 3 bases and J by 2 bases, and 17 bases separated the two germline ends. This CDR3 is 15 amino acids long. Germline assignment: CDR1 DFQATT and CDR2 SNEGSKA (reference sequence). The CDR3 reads CSASFRQVRPYEQYF. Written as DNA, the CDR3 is TGCAGTGCTAGTTTCCGCCAGGTCAGGCCCTACGAGCAGTACTTC.

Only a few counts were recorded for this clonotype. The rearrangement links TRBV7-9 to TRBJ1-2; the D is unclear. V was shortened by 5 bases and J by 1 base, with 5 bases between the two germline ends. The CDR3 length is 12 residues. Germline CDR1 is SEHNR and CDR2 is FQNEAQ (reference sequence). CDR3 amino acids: CASSPINYGYTF. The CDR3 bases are TGTGCCAGCAGCCCCATTAACTATGGCTACACCTTC. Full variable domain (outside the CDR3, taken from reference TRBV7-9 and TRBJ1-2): DTGVSQNPRHKITKRGQNVTFRCDPISEHNRLYWYRQTLGQGPEFLTYFQNEAQLEKSRLLSDRFSAERPKGSFSTLEIQRTEQGDSAMYLCASSPINYGYTFGSGTRLTVV.

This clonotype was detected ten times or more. The CDR3 sequence: CASNSGSGQPQHF. The CDR3 DNA sequence: TGTGCCAGCAATTCAGGCTCGGGACAGCCCCAGCATTTT. V gene TRBV6-1 combines with J gene TRBJ1-5, with D hard to call. V lost 7 bases, J lost 7 bases, and 14 bases lay in between. Looked up from germline, CDR1 is MNHNS and CDR2 is SASEGT. The CDR3 consists of 13 residues.

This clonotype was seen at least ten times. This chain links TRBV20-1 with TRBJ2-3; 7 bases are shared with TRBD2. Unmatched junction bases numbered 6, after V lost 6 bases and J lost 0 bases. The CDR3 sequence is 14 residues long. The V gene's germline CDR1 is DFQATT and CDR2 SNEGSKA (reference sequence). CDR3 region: CSASGTTSTDTQYF. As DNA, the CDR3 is TGCAGTGCCTCCGGGACTACTAGCACAGATACGCAGTATTTT.

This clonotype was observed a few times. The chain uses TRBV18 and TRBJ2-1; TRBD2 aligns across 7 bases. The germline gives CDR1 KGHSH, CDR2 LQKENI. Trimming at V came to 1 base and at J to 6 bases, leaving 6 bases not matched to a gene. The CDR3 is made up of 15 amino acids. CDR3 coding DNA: TGTGCCAGCTCACCACTTACGACTAGCCTCAATGAGCAGTTCTTC. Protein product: CASSPLTTSLNEQFF.